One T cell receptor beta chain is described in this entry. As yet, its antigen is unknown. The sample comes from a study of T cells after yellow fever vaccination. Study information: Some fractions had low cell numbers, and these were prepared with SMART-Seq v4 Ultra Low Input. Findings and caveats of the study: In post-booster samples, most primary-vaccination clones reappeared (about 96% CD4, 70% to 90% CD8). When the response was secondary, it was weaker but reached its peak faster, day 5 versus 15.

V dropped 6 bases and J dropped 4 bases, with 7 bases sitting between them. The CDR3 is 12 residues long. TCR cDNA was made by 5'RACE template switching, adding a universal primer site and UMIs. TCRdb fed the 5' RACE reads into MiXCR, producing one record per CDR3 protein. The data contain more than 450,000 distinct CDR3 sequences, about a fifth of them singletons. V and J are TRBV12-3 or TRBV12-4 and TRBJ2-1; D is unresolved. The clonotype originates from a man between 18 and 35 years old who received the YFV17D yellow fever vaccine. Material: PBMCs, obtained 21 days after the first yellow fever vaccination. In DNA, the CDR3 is TGTGCCAGCAGCCGTATTTACAATGAGCAGTTCTTC. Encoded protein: CASSRIYNEQFF.